Below, 25 T cell receptor beta chains from the same sample are listed, as sequenced in a study of cytomegalovirus exposure and HLA in healthy donors. Amplification used 60 Vbeta primers and 13 Jbeta primers. Using immunoSEQ multiplex PCR, the repertoire was profiled, and TCRdb retains in-frame clones only, with some absent. The sample consists of 91,000 or so clones, over 60% of them appearing once. The sample was PBMCs. These receptors were obtained from a young man in good health and CMV-seropositive.

V is TRBV10-3 and J is TRBJ1-2; 7 bases fit TRBD1. Germline-derived CDR1 and CDR2 are ENHRY and SYGVKD. Trimming cost V 6 bases and J 1 base; bases outside gene matches: 5. This CDR3 contains 14 residues. Written as DNA, the CDR3 is TGTGCCATCAGGGGACAGTATATTAACTATGGCTACACCTTC. Amino acid sequence: CAIRGQYINYGYTF.

The chain links TRBV29-1 to TRBJ1-2, with 7 bases fitting TRBD1. The CDR3 loop spans 13 amino acids. The ends lost 2 bases at V and 4 bases at J; junction bases unmatched: 4. CDR1 is SQVTM, CDR2 ANQGSEA, per germline. For the CDR3, the DNA is TGCAGCGTTGAAATGGGGACAGTCTATGGCTACACCTTC. Translation: CSVEMGTVYGYTF.

The chain has TRBV5-1 and TRBJ2-7; TRBD1 aligns across 7 bases. From germline, CDR1 is SGHRS and CDR2 YFSETQ. CDR3 length: 13 residues. V shed 4 bases, J shed 1 base, and the junction held 2 bases outside the gene matches. The CDR3 reads CASSPTGSYEQYF. CDR3 sequence (DNA): TGCGCCAGCAGCCCGACAGGGTCCTACGAGCAGTACTTC. The variable domain in full, with the rest retrieved from reference TRBV5-1 and TRBJ2-7, is KAGVTQTPRYLIKTRGQQVTLSCSPISGHRSVSWYQQTPGQGLQFLFEYFSETQRNKGNFPGRFSGRQFSNSRSEMNVSTLELGDSALYLCASSPTGSYEQYFGPGTRLTVT.

The chain couples TRBV27 to TRBJ1-1; TRBD1 matches at 7 bases. Germline CDR1 reads MNHEY; CDR2 reads SMNVEV (reference sequence). J was trimmed by 0 bases and V by 3 bases; bases with no gene match: 1. This CDR3 has 14 residues. Written as DNA, the CDR3 is TGTGCCAGCAGTTTGACAGGGATGAACACTGAAGCTTTCTTT. This sequence encodes CASSLTGMNTEAFF.

This clone showed up just once. The chain combines TRBV7-2 with TRBJ2-3; 12 bases agree with TRBD2. With 5 bases clipped from V and 4 bases from J, the junction kept 13 bases outside the gene matches. From germline, CDR1 is SGHTA and CDR2 FQGNSA. CDR3 length equals 18 residues. The CDR3 reads CASSPFRTSGTKADTQYF. The CDR3 bases are TGTGCCAGCAGCCCCTTCAGGACTAGCGGGACAAAAGCAGATACGCAGTATTTT.

The chain links TRBV7-2 to TRBJ1-1; D gene unclear. This CDR3 region has 14 residues. Germline V lookup: CDR1 SGHTA, CDR2 FQGNSA. Trimming shortened V by 1 base and J by 5 bases, and 11 bases separated the two germline ends. CDR3 protein: CASSLENPATEAFF. The CDR3 bases are TGTGCCAGCAGCTTAGAGAACCCTGCGACTGAAGCTTTCTTT.

The rearrangement links TRBV28 to TRBJ1-2; D is ambiguous. Trimming removed 6 bases at V and 6 bases at J, with 14 bases between. The CDR3 consists of 13 residues. CDR1 is MDHEN, CDR2 SYDVKM, per germline. The CDR3 here is CASRQQPSHGYTF. The CDR3 DNA reads TGTGCCAGCAGACAACAGCCATCCCATGGCTACACCTTC.

CDR3 in DNA: TGTGCCAGCAGTTTAGCCGGCAGGGCAAACACTGAAGCTTTCTTT. It translates to CASSLAGRANTEAFF. V gene TRBV27 combines with J gene TRBJ1-1, with TRBD1 as a possible D gene (5 bases). Germline V gene sequence: CDR1 MNHEY, CDR2 SMNVEV (reference sequence). Trimming removed 2 bases at V and 2 bases at J, with 12 bases between. The CDR3 length is 15 residues.

The chain combines TRBV27 with TRBJ1-5; no firm D call. V lost 2 bases and J lost 2, with 7 bases in between. This CDR3 region has 14 residues. Germline V lookup: CDR1 MNHEY, CDR2 SMNVEV (reference sequence). The CDR3 reads CASSLAIGNQPQHF. The CDR3 coding sequence is TGTGCCAGCAGTTTAGCGATCGGCAATCAGCCCCAGCATTTT.

CDR3 nucleotides: TGTGCCAGCAGCCCCCTCGCGAGCGGGATGAAGACCCAGTACTTC. Protein sequence: CASSPLASGMKTQYF. The chain recombines TRBV5-4 with TRBJ2-5; 7 positions agree with TRBD2. This CDR3 comprises 15 residues. Losses at the gene ends were 4 bases for V and 6 bases for J; bases not matched to a gene: 12. The V gene's germline CDR1 is SGHNT and CDR2 YYREEE (reference sequence).

The CDR3 DNA reads as TGTGCCAGCAGTACGCCAGGGGGTTGGAATGAGCAGTTCTTC. Encoded protein: CASSTPGGWNEQFF. This chain joins TRBV28 and TRBJ2-1, with TRBD1 matching over 7 bases. This CDR3 contains 14 residues. Germline-derived CDR1 and CDR2 are MDHEN and SYDVKM. The V and J ends lost 5 bases and 7 bases, in that order; junction bases with no gene match: 8.

The chain couples TRBV12-5 to TRBJ1-5; TRBD1 is a possible D gene (5 bases). The CDR3 has 17 amino acids. From germline, CDR1 is LGHNT and CDR2 FRNRAP. Trimming stripped 5 bases from V and 0 bases from J, with 17 bases between. CDR3 loop: CASGTGTVLYSNQPQHF. The CDR3 DNA reads TGTGCTAGTGGTACTGGGACTGTCCTTTATAGCAATCAGCCCCAGCATTTT.

V and J are TRBV6-5 and TRBJ2-7; D might be TRBD1 (5 bases). Per the germline V gene, CDR1 is MNHEY and CDR2 is SVGAGI. V was shortened by 0 bases and J by 3 bases, with 12 bases between the two germline ends. This CDR3 spans 15 amino acids. The CDR3 is CASSYSARVRYEQYF. CDR3 bases: TGTGCCAGCAGTTACTCTGCCAGGGTCCGCTACGAGCAGTACTTC.

The count of this clone is one. The rearrangement uses TRBV4-3 and TRBJ1-6; 7 bases agree with TRBD1. V was pared by 4 bases and J by 9 bases, with 6 bases of the junction left unmatched. The germline V gene encodes CDR1 LGHNA and CDR2 YSLEER. The CDR3 contains 14 residues. The CDR3 loop reads CASSPTGPSSPLHF. The CDR3 nucleotides are TGCGCCAGCAGCCCGACAGGGCCTAGTTCACCCCTCCACTTT.

The V gene is TRBV9, the J gene TRBJ1-1; 9 nucleotides match TRBD1. The trim removed 3 bases at V and 0 bases at J, leaving 9 bases unmatched. The CDR3 extends over 17 amino acids. Germline-derived CDR1 and CDR2 are SGDLS and YYNGEE. The CDR3 loop reads CASSAGGTGTLNTEAFF. The DNA of the CDR3 is TGTGCCAGCAGCGCAGGGGGGACAGGGACCTTGAACACTGAAGCTTTCTTT. Drawing the rest from reference TRBV9 and TRBJ1-1, the complete variable domain is DSGVTQTPKHLITATGQRVTLRCSPRSGDLSVYWYQQSLDQGLQFLIQYYNGEERAKGNILERFSAQQFPDLHSELNLSSLELGDSALYFCASSAGGTGTLNTEAFFGQGTRLTVV.

The chain uses TRBV7-2 and TRBJ1-2; D possibly corresponds to TRBD1 (6 bases). Germline loops: CDR1 SGHTA, CDR2 FQGNSA. V was clipped by 1 base and J by 6 bases, with 9 bases between them. The CDR3 has 13 amino acids. In DNA form, the CDR3 reads TGTGCCAGCAGCTTAGAGGGGGGGAATGGCTACACCTTC. Amino acids: CASSLEGGNGYTF.

V and J are TRBV18 and TRBJ1-5; tentatively, D is TRBD1 (6 bases). CDR1 and CDR2 from the germline V gene are KGHSH and LQKENI. Trimming removed 3 bases at V and 1 base at J, with 10 bases between. The CDR3 covers 15 residues. CDR3 sequence (DNA): TGTGCCAGCTCACCTAGACAGGCGAGCAATCAGCCCCAGCATTTT. The encoded protein is CASSPRQASNQPQHF. Based on the CDR3 plus reference TRBV18 and TRBJ1-5, the full variable domain is NAGVMQNPRHLVRRRGQEARLRCSPMKGHSHVYWYRQLPEEGLKFMVYLQKENIIDESGMPKERFSAEFPKEGPSILRIQQVVRGDSAAYFCASSPRQASNQPQHFGDGTRLSIL.

The chain couples TRBV19 to TRBJ1-1; TRBD1 aligns across 9 bases. Trimming cost V 6 bases and J 7 bases; bases outside gene matches: 12. Germline V gives CDR1 LNHDA, CDR2 SQIVND (reference sequence). This CDR3 region has 15 residues. Here the CDR3 DNA reads TGTGCCAGTAGGGCCCTGGACAGGGGATATAATGAAGCTTTCTTT. This codes for CASRALDRGYNEAFF.

V and J are TRBV15 and TRBJ1-1; D might be TRBD1 (5 bases). This CDR3 region has 14 residues. Between the trimmed V and J ends, which lost 3 bases and 5 bases, there was a span of 13 bases. CDR1 LNHNV and CDR2 YYDKDF come from the germline V gene (reference sequence). Here the CDR3 reads CATSRKGAGTEAFF. The DNA of the CDR3 is TGTGCCACCAGCAGGAAAGGGGCAGGGACTGAAGCTTTCTTT.

The chain carries TRBV19 and TRBJ2-5; TRBD1 agrees at 9 bases. The V gene end was trimmed by 4 bases and the J gene end by 6 bases; junction bases not matched to a gene: 3. From germline, CDR1 is LNHDA and CDR2 SQIVND (reference sequence). The CDR3 is made up of 13 amino acids. DNA of the CDR3: TGTGCCAGTAGTAAGGACAGGGGTCAGACCCAGTACTTC. This translates into CASSKDRGQTQYF.

The V call is TRBV6-5, the J call TRBJ2-7; 7 bases map to TRBD1. The V and J ends lost 6 bases and 3 bases, in that order; junction bases with no gene match: 11. The CDR3 runs 15 residues. The germline V gene encodes CDR1 MNHEY and CDR2 SVGAGI. In DNA form, the CDR3 reads TGTGCCAGCAGGAAAGGGGGCCCAACGGTCTACGAGCAGTACGTC. This encodes CASRKGGPTVYEQYV.

This clone was counted a few times. The V and J genes are TRBV29-1 and TRBJ1-1; possible D gene TRBD1, 5 bases. Trimming removed 7 bases from V and 0 bases from J, with 15 bases in between. The germline V gene encodes CDR1 SQVTM and CDR2 ANQGSEA. The CDR3 is made up of 14 amino acids. CDR3 sequence reads: CSARGTGVNTEAFF. DNA for the CDR3: TGCAGCGCCCGGGGGACCGGCGTGAACACTGAAGCTTTCTTT.

The gene calls are TRBV14 and TRBJ1-2, with D unresolved. V lost 3 bases, J lost 4 bases, and 9 bases lay in between. Germline values: CDR1 SGHDN, CDR2 FVKESK. The CDR3 consists of 13 residues. The CDR3 loop is CASSQGLRYGYTF. CDR3 sequence (DNA): TGTGCCAGCAGCCAGGGCCTGCGCTATGGCTACACCTTC.

The chain is built from TRBV4-1 and TRBJ1-4, with a possible D match to TRBD1 (6 bases). The germline V gene encodes CDR1 MGHRA and CDR2 YSYEKL. V was trimmed by 4 bases and J by 7 bases, leaving 19 bases between them. The CDR3 consists of 16 residues. This CDR3 reads CASSLPPGGQGEKLFF. The CDR3, as DNA: TGCGCCAGCAGCCTCCCCCCGGGGGGGCAAGGTGAAAAACTGTTTTTT.

This chain uses TRBV27 with TRBJ2-2, with 7 bases matching TRBD1. Germline lookup yields CDR1 MNHEY and CDR2 SMNVEV (reference sequence). V gave up 8 bases and J gave up 5 bases; unmatched junction bases: 5. The CDR3 has 13 residues. The CDR3 region has the DNA TGTGCCAGCGGTACAGGGGTAACCGGGGAGCTGTTTTTT. This sequence encodes CASGTGVTGELFF.